This TCR beta chain is drawn from a study of cytomegalovirus exposure and HLA in healthy donors. Between the trimmed V and J ends, which lost 5 bases and 2 bases, there was a span of 10 bases. Germline V lookup: CDR1 SEHNR, CDR2 FQNEAQ (reference sequence). The CDR3 is 14 residues long. A multiplex PCR was run with 60 Vbeta primers and 13 Jbeta primers. Only in-frame clones appear in the TCRdb table, and some are missing; sequencing was by immunoSEQ multiplex PCR. The table includes under 200,000 clones, 70% to 80% detected once. In regard to this clone: Its cognate antigen is unknown.

Study conclusions and caveats: Clonal expansion was found to be greater in HLA-associated TCR beta chains than in equally common others in a later analysis.

The chain carries TRBV7-9 and TRBJ1-5; D ambiguous. What was sequenced was PBMCs. This clonotype was sampled from a young man in good health and CMV-seropositive. The CDR3 loop reads CASSTTGGNQPQHF. CDR3 in DNA: TGTGCCAGCAGCACCACCGGGGGCAATCAGCCCCAGCATTTT.